This TCR beta chain was observed in a study of CD8 T cells in Susac syndrome. Points from the study as a whole: It was acknowledged by the study that relatively few individuals were included in its TCR sequencing and HLA analysis.

This clonotype has just one count. Antigen unknown. The V gene end was trimmed by 0 bases and the J gene end by 4 bases; junction bases not matched to a gene: 6. The CDR3 is 15 residues long. CDR1 and CDR2 from the germline V gene are SGHRS and YFSETQ. RNA totalling about 0.5 to 1 ug underwent reverse transcription with random hexamers. Across 54 Vbeta and 13 Jbeta, TCR beta CDR3 was amplified with immunoSEQ multiplex PCR. TCRdb itself ran the immunoSEQ multiplex PCR reads through MiXCR, one entry per CDR3 protein. This table has around 200,000 distinct CDR3 sequences, 85% to 95% appearing once. Blood CD8+ and CD4+ T cells underwent high-throughput TCR beta sequencing. TEMRA cells were FACS-enriched, while CD8+ and CD4+ T cells were negatively isolated.

This chain joins TRBV5-1 and TRBJ1-1, with 7 positions matching TRBD1. The sequenced sample consisted of CD4+ T cells from PBMCs. The clonotype was recovered from a human donor in good health. The CDR3 reads CASSLGGQAGTEAFF. In DNA form, the CDR3 reads TGCGCCAGCAGCTTGGGAGGACAGGCGGGCACTGAAGCTTTCTTT. The full variable domain, with the rest looked up from reference TRBV5-1 and TRBJ1-1, is KAGVTQTPRYLIKTRGQQVTLSCSPISGHRSVSWYQQTPGQGLQFLFEYFSETQRNKGNFPGRFSGRQFSNSRSEMNVSTLELGDSALYLCASSLGGQAGTEAFFGQGTRLTVV.